A single sample is the source of the 13 T cell receptor beta chains below, sequenced in a study of blood T cell repertoires in COVID-19. TCRdb keeps only in-frame clones here, not all; method: immunoSEQ multiplex PCR. The sample has more than 85,000 clones, 92% seen once. Sequences were obtained from peripheral blood. The receptor source for this set is a man in his sixties or seventies with acute or convalescent COVID-19.

The rearrangement uses TRBV2 and TRBJ1-3; D uncertain. Germline CDR1 and CDR2: SNHLY and FYNNEI. This CDR3 comprises 15 residues. Trimming took off 10 bases at V and 3 bases at J, with 19 bases between the two ends. CDR3 DNA sequence: TGTGCCACCTACCAATACAGCTCAGTTGGAAACACCATATATTTT. As protein: CATYQYSSVGNTIYF.

This chain joins TRBV5-4 and TRBJ1-2; a possible D gene is TRBD1 (5 bases). Germline values: CDR1 SGHNT, CDR2 YYREEE (reference sequence). Trimming shortened V by 0 bases and J by 4 bases, and 13 bases separated the two germline ends. The CDR3 extends over 15 amino acids. The CDR3 DNA follows: TGTGCCAGCAGCTTGGCCCCGGGACTTCCCTATGGCTACACCTTC. Translating gives CASSLAPGLPYGYTF.

The chain couples TRBV29-1 to TRBJ1-5; D ambiguous. There are 15 residues in the CDR3. V was clipped by 1 base and J by 2 bases, with 12 bases between them. Germline V gives CDR1 SQVTM, CDR2 ANQGSEA. CDR3: CSVEVGGSGNQPQHF. The CDR3 DNA reads as TGCAGCGTTGAAGTCGGAGGGAGTGGCAATCAGCCCCAGCATTTT.

V usage is TRBV4-1 and J usage is TRBJ1-1; no reliable D call. The CDR3 is made up of 12 amino acids. CDR1 MGHRA and CDR2 YSYEKL come from the germline V gene. V was cut by 8 bases and J by 1 base, with 8 bases left in between. The CDR3 region is CASAGGNTEAFF. CDR3 DNA sequence: TGCGCCAGCGCGGGAGGGAACACTGAAGCTTTCTTT.

The chain is built from TRBV6-5 and TRBJ2-7, with D possibly matching TRBD1 (5 bases). V was clipped by 7 bases and J by 2 bases, with 18 bases between them. This CDR3 comprises 15 residues. Per the germline V gene, CDR1 is MNHEY and CDR2 is SVGAGI. The CDR3 sequence is CASTNGYQGTYEQYF. CDR3 coding DNA: TGTGCCAGCACCAACGGGTACCAGGGCACCTACGAGCAGTACTTC.

This clone came up once. V and J are TRBV4-2 and TRBJ1-2, with D perhaps TRBD1 (6 bases). Deletions cut 3 bases from V and 4 bases from J, with 24 bases between. CDR1 is LGHNA, CDR2 YNFKEQ, per germline. The CDR3 contains 18 residues. The CDR3 loop reads CASSQDSQGELPGYGYTF. The DNA of the CDR3 is TGTGCCAGCAGCCAGGACTCACAGGGCGAGCTCCCCGGCTATGGCTACACCTTC.

This sequence joins TRBV3-1 (or the pseudogene TRBV3-2) and TRBJ2-1, with TRBD2 matching 8 bases. The CDR3 has 14 amino acids. The junction had 2 bases not matched to a gene; V was cut back by 4 bases and J by 3 bases. Looked up from germline, CDR1 is LGHDT and CDR2 is YNNKEL (reference sequence). CDR3 bases: TGTGCCAGCAGCCGCGGGGGGCTCTACAATGAGCAGTTCTTC. Protein: CASSRGGLYNEQFF.

This clone has only a few counts. The J gene is TRBJ1-6, the V gene TRBV13, with 9 nucleotides matching TRBD1. The trim removed 2 bases at V and 9 bases at J, leaving 2 bases unmatched. The germline CDR1 and CDR2 sequences are PRHDT and FYEKMQ (reference sequence). The CDR3 runs to 14 residues. CDR3 residues: CASSLLDRGSPLHF. The DNA for the CDR3 is TGTGCCAGCAGCTTACTGGACAGGGGTTCACCCCTCCACTTT.

This chain links TRBV11-3 with TRBJ2-3, with a tentative D call TRBD2 (6 bases). The CDR3 consists of 15 residues. V dropped 4 bases and J dropped 3 bases, with 14 bases sitting between them. Germline CDR1 reads SGHNT; CDR2 reads YENEEA. The CDR3 loop is CASSWVRGVTDTQYF. CDR3 in DNA: TGTGCCAGCAGCTGGGTGCGGGGCGTTACAGATACGCAGTATTTT.

This chain links TRBV11-3 with TRBJ2-3; maybe TRBD1 (6 bases). Germline V gives CDR1 SGHNT, CDR2 YENEEA. The CDR3 sequence is 13 residues long. V was clipped by 2 bases and J by 3 bases, with 6 bases between them. The CDR3 protein is CASSLTGTDTQYF. CDR3 DNA: TGTGCCAGCAGCTTAACAGGGACAGATACGCAGTATTTT.

The rearrangement uses TRBV11-3 and TRBJ2-3; no firm D call. CDR3 length: 17 residues. Germline CDR1 and CDR2: SGHNT and YENEEA. V was clipped by 2 bases and J by 0 bases, with 15 bases between them. The chain's CDR3 is CASSLWQSASSTDTQYF. In nucleotides, the CDR3 is TGTGCCAGCAGCTTATGGCAGTCTGCTTCTAGCACAGATACGCAGTATTTT.

This chain connects TRBV5-6 to TRBJ1-2, with TRBD1 as a possible D gene (6 bases). CDR1 and CDR2 (germline): SGHDT, YYEEEE. V was clipped by 1 base and J by 4 bases, with 8 bases between them. CDR3 length: 13 amino acids. The CDR3 sequence is CASSLPQGYGYTF. For the CDR3, the DNA is TGTGCCAGCAGCTTGCCACAGGGCTATGGCTACACCTTC. Full variable domain (missing parts from reference TRBV5-6 and TRBJ1-2): DAGVTQSPTHLIKTRGQQVTLRCSPKSGHDTVSWYQQALGQGPQFIFQYYEEEERQRGNFPDRFSGHQFPNYSSELNVNALLLGDSALYLCASSLPQGYGYTFGSGTRLTVV.

The J gene is TRBJ1-5, the V gene TRBV11-2, with 9 positions matching TRBD1. CDR3 size: 17 residues. Germline V gene data show CDR1 as SGHAT and CDR2 as FQNNGV. The J segment lost 0 bases and the V segment lost 4 bases, leaving 7 bases of the junction unmatched. The CDR3 sequence: CASSWTGARRSNQPQHF. CDR3 sequence (DNA): TGTGCCAGCAGCTGGACAGGGGCGCGCCGTAGCAATCAGCCCCAGCATTTT.